The entry that follows covers one TCR beta chain sequence. The PCR contained 60 Vbeta and 13 Jbeta primers. The method was immunoSEQ multiplex PCR; TCRdb's version includes in-frame clones alone and lacks a portion of them. The sample holds 100,000 to 150,000 clones, over 60% seen once. The CDR3 is 13 amino acids. Germline V gene data show CDR1 as MDHEN and CDR2 as SYDVKM. V gave up 7 bases and J gave up 3 bases, with 7 bases separating them. These data belong to a study of cytomegalovirus exposure and HLA in healthy donors. About the study: From about 179 million T cells, an earlier analysis saw approximately 110 million unique TCR beta sequences.

Sequencing was performed on PBMCs. The origin of this receptor is a middle-aged woman in good health and CMV-seropositive. The chain has TRBV28 and TRBJ2-6; D is perhaps TRBD2 (5 bases). CDR3 sequence: CASTGSGANVLTF. The CDR3 bases are TGTGCCAGCACGGGGAGTGGGGCCAACGTCCTGACTTTC.